These 5 T cell receptor beta chains share one sample of origin, sequenced in a study of monozygotic twins with inflammatory bowel disease. TCRdb re-analyzed the 5' RACE reads; it lists each CDR3 protein once, without DNA. This sample lists about 160,000 distinct CDR3 sequences; its ten largest clones have 2% to 3%. Sequencing was performed on blood. These receptors were taken from a human donor with ulcerative colitis or Crohn's disease, or a healthy co-twin of an affected twin (not recorded which).

This chain links TRBV7-2 with TRBJ2-7. There are 12 residues in the CDR3. Germline V gives CDR1 SGHTA, CDR2 FQGNSA. CDR3 sequence: CASSLEAHEQYF.

This chain joins TRBV7-3 and TRBJ2-2; the TCRdb call, TRBD2, lacks DNA for checking. The CDR3 is 17 amino acids. CDR1 and CDR2 (germline): SGHTA, FQGTGA. CDR3 sequence: CASSPHPTGLADGELFF.

The chain carries TRBV6-1 and TRBJ2-1. The CDR3 has 16 residues. Looked up from germline, CDR1 is MNHNS and CDR2 is SASEGT. This CDR3 is CASSQSPRQVRREQFF.

The chain joins TRBV2 to TRBJ2-2; the TRBD2 assignment by TCRdb is unverifiable without DNA. CDR3 length: 15 amino acids. The germline V gene has CDR1 SNHLY and CDR2 FYNNEI. The CDR3 region is CASSFRTSGKGELFF.

The V and J genes are TRBV5-1 and TRBJ2-2; TCRdb calls TRBD2, which cannot be checked without DNA. CDR1 and CDR2 (germline): SGHRS, YFSETQ. The CDR3 is 16 residues long. The CDR3 sequence: CASSWGVAGPTGELFF.